This is a list of T cell receptor beta chains from one sample in a study of T cell responses to AZD1222 COVID-19 vaccine. The data were produced by immunoSEQ multiplex PCR, yet TCRdb's version contains in-frame clones alone and is incomplete. In the table there are 89,000 or so clones, about 89% of which are singletons. The material sequenced was peripheral blood, taken 28 days after the second AZD1222 dose. The receptors were gathered from an adult who received the AZD1222 COVID-19 vaccine. Both conserved end residues are part of each CDR3. A D gene is named only where the DNA matches it firmly. Clone sizes are given selectively: once, few, many, or a class where the clone is expanded.

j_call d_call v_call clone_size cdr3_aa cdr3_nt
TRBJ2-2 TRBD2 TRBV3-1/TRBV3-2 - CASSQGGGPNTGELFF TGTGCCAGCAGCCAAGGCGGGGGGCCGAACACCGGGGAGCTGTTTTTT
TRBJ1-2 TRBD1 TRBV28 - CASGASDRGHYGYTF TGTGCCAGCGGGGCCTCGGACAGGGGGCACTATGGCTACACCTTC
TRBJ1-2 - TRBV5-1 - CASSTMDMNYGYTF TGCGCCAGCAGCACGATGGACATGAACTATGGCTACACCTTC
TRBJ2-2 - TRBV9 - CASSVTGSGVTGELFF TGTGCCAGCAGCGTAACCGGGTCAGGGGTCACCGGGGAGCTGTTTTTT
TRBJ1-1 - TRBV20-1 - CSAKWGSEAFF TGCAGTGCTAAGTGGGGCAGTGAAGCTTTCTTT
TRBJ1-1 - TRBV6-2/TRBV6-3 - CASSWGRVNTEAFF TGTGCCAGCAGCTGGGGGAGGGTTAACACTGAAGCTTTCTTT
TRBJ2-3 - TRBV2 - CASSDLGRLADTQYF TGTGCCAGCAGTGATTTGGGCAGGCTTGCAGATACGCAGTATTTT
TRBJ1-5 - TRBV6-5 - CASSPTGRGGAQHF TGTGCCAGCAGTCCAACAGGGCGCGGCGGGGCCCAGCATTTT
TRBJ1-2 - TRBV9 once CASSGRNYGYTF TGTGCCAGCAGCGGACGGAACTATGGCTACACCTTC
TRBJ2-7 TRBD2 TRBV30 - CAWSSSGYEQYF TGTGCCTGGAGTTCTAGCGGGTACGAGCAGTACTTC
TRBJ1-1 - TRBV3-1/TRBV3-2 - CASSPLRGGTEAFF TGTGCCAGCAGCCCCCTCCGCGGAGGCACTGAAGCTTTCTTT
TRBJ1-1 - TRBV6-5 once CASSTTTGNTEAFF TGTGCCAGCAGTACTACGACAGGTAACACTGAAGCTTTCTTT
TRBJ2-1 TRBD1 TRBV27 - CASSSGGTGFYNEQFF TGTGCCAGCAGTAGCGGCGGGACAGGGTTTTACAATGAGCAGTTCTTC
TRBJ2-7 - TRBV27 - CASSLKWAGSYEQYF TGTGCCAGCAGTTTAAAGTGGGCAGGATCCTACGAGCAGTACTTC
TRBJ1-2 - TRBV5-4 - CASSLQGYVYGYTF TGTGCCAGCAGCTTGCAGGGCTATGTCTATGGCTACACCTTC
TRBJ2-1 TRBD1 TRBV9 - CASSTQGAWGNEQFF TGTGCCAGCAGCACACAGGGGGCCTGGGGCAATGAGCAGTTCTTC
TRBJ2-1 TRBD2 TRBV28 - CASSLWAGGLNEQFF TGTGCCAGCAGTTTATGGGCGGGGGGGCTGAATGAGCAGTTCTTC
TRBJ1-1 - TRBV7-2 - CASSLRTATEAFF TGTGCCAGCAGCCTAAGGACAGCCACTGAAGCTTTCTTT
TRBJ2-3 TRBD1 TRBV5-1 - CASSAQGGDTQYF TGCGCCAGCAGCGCACAGGGGGGAGATACGCAGTATTTT
TRBJ2-1 TRBD2 TRBV18 - CASRGTSGRNEQFF TGTGCCAGCCGCGGGACTAGCGGGAGAAATGAGCAGTTCTTC
TRBJ1-5 TRBD1 TRBV10-2 - CASRGQGDQPQHF TGCGCCAGCAGGGGACAGGGGGATCAGCCCCAGCATTTT
TRBJ2-3 TRBD2 TRBV27 - CASSLWKVPGLRTDTQYF TGTGCCAGCAGTTTATGGAAAGTACCGGGACTACGCACAGATACGCAGTATTTT
TRBJ2-5 - TRBV3-1/TRBV3-2 - CASSQDLVRQETQYF TGTGCCAGCAGCCAAGATCTGGTGAGGCAAGAGACCCAGTACTTC
TRBJ1-1 - TRBV5-4 - CASSQGTEAFF TGTGCCAGCAGCCAGGGGACTGAAGCTTTCTTT
TRBJ1-2 - TRBV19 - CASQGDRYGYTF TGTGCCAGCCAAGGGGACCGCTATGGCTACACCTTC
TRBJ1-4 - TRBV2 - CTSSPTGLGEKLFF TGTACCAGCAGTCCTACAGGGTTAGGTGAAAAACTGTTTTTT
TRBJ2-7 TRBD2 TRBV28 - CASRGPGLADYEQYF TGTGCCAGCAGGGGACCGGGACTAGCGGACTACGAGCAGTACTTC
TRBJ1-2 TRBD1 TRBV5-5 - CASRRTGANYGYTF TGTGCCAGCAGAAGGACAGGAGCTAACTATGGCTACACCTTC
TRBJ2-1 TRBD2 TRBV5-1 - CASSLAGLAGGAYNEQFF TGCGCCAGCAGCTTGGCGGGACTAGCGGGAGGGGCCTACAATGAGCAGTTCTTC
TRBJ1-4 - TRBV21-1 - CASSKVDRLTNEKLFF TGTGCCAGCAGCAAGGTCGACAGGCTAACTAATGAAAAACTGTTTTTT
TRBJ1-3 - TRBV19 once CASSIGISGASGNTIYF TGTGCCAGTAGTATAGGGATATCGGGGGCAAGTGGAAACACCATATATTTT
TRBJ1-1 TRBD1 TRBV2 - CASSDQRRTGGIAFF TGTGCCAGCAGTGATCAGAGGAGGACAGGGGGCATAGCTTTCTTT
TRBJ2-5 - TRBV9 - CASSVGGAEGETQYF TGTGCCAGCAGCGTAGGCGGGGCTGAGGGGGAGACCCAGTACTTC
TRBJ2-5 TRBD2 TRBV19 once CASSPMVAGGQETQYF TGTGCCAGTAGTCCAATGGTAGCGGGAGGCCAAGAGACCCAGTACTTC
TRBJ2-1 - TRBV6-5 - CASRVHREAEQFF TGTGCCAGCAGAGTGCACAGGGAGGCTGAGCAGTTCTTC
TRBJ2-3 TRBD2 TRBV30 once CAWSVLGGDTDTQYF TGTGCCTGGAGTGTACTTGGGGGGGACACAGATACGCAGTATTTT
TRBJ1-1 TRBD1 TRBV18 - CASSPGTGVTEAFF TGTGCCAGCTCACCAGGTACAGGGGTCACTGAAGCTTTCTTT
TRBJ1-3 TRBD1 TRBV19 - CASSIRTGVWDGNTIYF TGTGCCAGTAGTATCCGGACAGGGGTCTGGGATGGAAACACCATATATTTT
TRBJ2-5 - TRBV19 - CASSRTPQETQYF TGTGCCAGTTCACGGACACCCCAAGAGACCCAGTACTTC
TRBJ1-5 TRBD1 TRBV19 once CASSNRGQRSNQPQHF TGTGCCAGTAGTAATAGGGGGCAGAGAAGCAATCAGCCCCAGCATTTT
TRBJ2-1 - TRBV5-8 - CASSLGQSSYNEQFF TGTGCCAGCAGCTTAGGGCAGAGCTCCTACAATGAGCAGTTCTTC